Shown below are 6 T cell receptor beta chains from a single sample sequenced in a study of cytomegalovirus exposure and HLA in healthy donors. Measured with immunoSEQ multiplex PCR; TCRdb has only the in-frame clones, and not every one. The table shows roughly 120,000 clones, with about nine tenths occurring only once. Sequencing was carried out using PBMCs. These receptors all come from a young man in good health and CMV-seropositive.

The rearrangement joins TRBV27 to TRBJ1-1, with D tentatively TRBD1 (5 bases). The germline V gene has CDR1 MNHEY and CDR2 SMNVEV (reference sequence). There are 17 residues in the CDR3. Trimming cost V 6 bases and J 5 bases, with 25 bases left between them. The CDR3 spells CASRPPGLPVVRTEAFF. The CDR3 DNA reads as TGTGCCAGCAGACCTCCGGGACTACCCGTCGTACGGACTGAAGCTTTCTTT.

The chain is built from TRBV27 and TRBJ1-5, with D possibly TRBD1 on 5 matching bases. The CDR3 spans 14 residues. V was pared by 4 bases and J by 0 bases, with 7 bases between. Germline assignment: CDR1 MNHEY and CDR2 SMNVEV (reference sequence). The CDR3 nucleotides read TGTGCCAGCAGTTATACAGGTAGCAATCAGCCCCAGCATTTT. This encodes CASSYTGSNQPQHF.

CDR3 bases: TGTGCCAGCAGATCGGGTCTCAACACCGGGGAGCTGTTTTTT. It codes for CASRSGLNTGELFF. The genes are TRBV6-5 and TRBJ2-2; the D is unclear. This CDR3 has 14 amino acids. Germline CDR1 and CDR2: MNHEY and SVGAGI. V shed 6 bases and J shed 2 bases, with 10 bases lying between them.

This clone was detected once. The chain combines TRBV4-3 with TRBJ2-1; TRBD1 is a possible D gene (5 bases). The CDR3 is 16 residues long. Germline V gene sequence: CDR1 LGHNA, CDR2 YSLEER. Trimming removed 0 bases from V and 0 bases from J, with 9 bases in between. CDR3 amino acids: CASSQDGASSYNEQFF. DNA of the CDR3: TGCGCCAGCAGCCAAGATGGGGCTAGCTCCTACAATGAGCAGTTCTTC.

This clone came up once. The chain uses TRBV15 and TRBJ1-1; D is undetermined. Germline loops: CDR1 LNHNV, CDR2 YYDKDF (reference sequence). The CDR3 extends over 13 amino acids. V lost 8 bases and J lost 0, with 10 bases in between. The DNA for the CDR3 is TGTGCCACCGGAGGCCAGATGAACACTGAAGCTTTCTTT. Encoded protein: CATGGQMNTEAFF.

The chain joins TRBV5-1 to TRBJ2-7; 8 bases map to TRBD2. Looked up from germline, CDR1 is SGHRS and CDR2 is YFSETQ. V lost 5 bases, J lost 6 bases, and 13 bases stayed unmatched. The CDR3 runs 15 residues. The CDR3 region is CASRQTGLGTSEQYF. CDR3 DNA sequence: TGCGCCAGCAGGCAAACAGGGTTGGGGACTAGCGAGCAGTACTTC.